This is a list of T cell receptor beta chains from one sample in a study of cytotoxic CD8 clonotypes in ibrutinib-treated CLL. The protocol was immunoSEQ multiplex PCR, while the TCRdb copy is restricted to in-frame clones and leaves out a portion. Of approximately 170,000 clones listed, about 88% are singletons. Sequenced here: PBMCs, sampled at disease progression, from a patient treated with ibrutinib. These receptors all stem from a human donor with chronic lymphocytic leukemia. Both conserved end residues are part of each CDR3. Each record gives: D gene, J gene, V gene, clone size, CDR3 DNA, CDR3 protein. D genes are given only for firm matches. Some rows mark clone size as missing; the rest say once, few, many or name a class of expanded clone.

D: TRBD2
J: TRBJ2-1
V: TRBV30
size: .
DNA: TGTGCCTGGAGTCCAACTAGCGGGCGGAATGAGCAGTTCTTC
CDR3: CAWSPTSGRNEQFF

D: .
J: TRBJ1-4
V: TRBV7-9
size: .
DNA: TGTGCCAGCAGCTTAGGACAGGATATCAATGAAAAACTGTTTTTT
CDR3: CASSLGQDINEKLFF

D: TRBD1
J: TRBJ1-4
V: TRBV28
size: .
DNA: TGTGCCAGCAGTCTCCCACGGACAGGGGGGAATGAAAAACTGTTTTTT
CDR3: CASSLPRTGGNEKLFF

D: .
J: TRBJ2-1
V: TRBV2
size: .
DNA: TGTGCCAGCGGGGCCTCGACAGGCCCCGGTGAGCAGTTCTTC
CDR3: CASGASTGPGEQFF

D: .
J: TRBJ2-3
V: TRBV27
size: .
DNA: TGTGCCAGCAGTCTACTAGGGGATACGCAGTATTTT
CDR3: CASSLLGDTQYF

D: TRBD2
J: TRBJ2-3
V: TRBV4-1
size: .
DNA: TGCGCCAGCAGCCACACCCTAGCGGGACCCACAGATACGCAGTATTTT
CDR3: CASSHTLAGPTDTQYF

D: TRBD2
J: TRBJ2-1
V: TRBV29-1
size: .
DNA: TGCAGCGTAGGGGAGCTAGCGGGAGGGAATGAGCAGTTCTTC
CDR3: CSVGELAGGNEQFF

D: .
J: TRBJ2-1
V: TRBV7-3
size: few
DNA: TGTGCCAGCAGCTTAGAACTAGCATACAATGAGCAGTTCTTC
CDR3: CASSLELAYNEQFF

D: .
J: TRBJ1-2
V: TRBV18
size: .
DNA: TGTGCCAGCTCGCCGGACCAGATTCCTAACTATGGCTACACCTTC
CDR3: CASSPDQIPNYGYTF

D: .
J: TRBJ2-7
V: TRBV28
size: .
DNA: TGTGCCAGCCTCAAGGGCTTACCCTACGAGCAGTACTTC
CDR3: CASLKGLPYEQYF

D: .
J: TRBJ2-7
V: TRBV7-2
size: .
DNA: TGTGCCAGCAGCTTAGAACAGGCCAACTACGAGCAGTACTTC
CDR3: CASSLEQANYEQYF

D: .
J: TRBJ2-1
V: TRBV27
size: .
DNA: TGTGCCAGCACCTTGGGAGGTGAGCAGTTCTTC
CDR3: CASTLGGEQFF

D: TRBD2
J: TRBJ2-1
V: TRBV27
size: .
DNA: TGTGCCAGCAGCCCGAACCTAGCGGGAGACGCCGCTGAGCAGTTCTTC
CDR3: CASSPNLAGDAAEQFF

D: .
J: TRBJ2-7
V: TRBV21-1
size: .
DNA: TGTGCCAGCAGCAAATCACGGGTGATTTACGAGCAGTACTTC
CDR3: CASSKSRVIYEQYF

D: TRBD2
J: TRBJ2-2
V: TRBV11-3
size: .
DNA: TGTGCCAGCAGCTTAGATTATAGCGGGAGTATCACCGGGGAGCTGTTTTTT
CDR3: CASSLDYSGSITGELFF

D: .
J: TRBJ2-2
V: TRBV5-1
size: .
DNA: TGCGCCAGCAGCTTGGACAGGCCGAACACCGGGGAGCTGTTTTTT
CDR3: CASSLDRPNTGELFF

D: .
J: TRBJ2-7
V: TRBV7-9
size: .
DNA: TGTGCCAGCAGCTTAAAAACGGACGAGCAGTACTTC
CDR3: CASSLKTDEQYF

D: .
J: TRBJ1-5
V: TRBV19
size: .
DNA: TGTGCCAGTAGTCCCTGGAATCAGCCCCAGCATTTT
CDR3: CASSPWNQPQHF

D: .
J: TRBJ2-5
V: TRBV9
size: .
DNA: TGTGCCAGCACCACTGGGGGCCACCTGGCCGAGACCCAGTACTTC
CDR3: CASTTGGHLAETQYF

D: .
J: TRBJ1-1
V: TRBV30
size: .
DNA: TGTGCCTGGAGTCACGAATTCGCTGAAGCTTTCTTT
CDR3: CAWSHEFAEAFF

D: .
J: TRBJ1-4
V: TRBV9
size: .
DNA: TGTGCCAGCAGCCCAGGCGGGGGGGAACTGTTTTTT
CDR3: CASSPGGGELFF

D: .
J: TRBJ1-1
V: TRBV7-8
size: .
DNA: TGTGCCAGCAGCCCCCTCTCCCAGAACACTGAAGCTTTCTTT
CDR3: CASSPLSQNTEAFF

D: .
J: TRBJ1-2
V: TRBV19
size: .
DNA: TGTGCCAGTACCCCTCCCGCCCGTTCGGGTGGCTACACCTTC
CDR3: CASTPPARSGGYTF

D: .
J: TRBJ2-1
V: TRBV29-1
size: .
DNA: TGCAGCGTAGTGGGCCGGGCCCCTTCCTACAATGAGCAGTTCTTC
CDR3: CSVVGRAPSYNEQFF

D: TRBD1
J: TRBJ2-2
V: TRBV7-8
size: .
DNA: TGTGCCAGCGCACCGGGACAGGGATACACCGGGGAGCTGTTTTTT
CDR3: CASAPGQGYTGELFF

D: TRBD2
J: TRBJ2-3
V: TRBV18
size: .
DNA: TGTGCCAGCTCACCGTCGACCGCGGGAGGGCCGGCAGATACGCAGTATTTT
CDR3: CASSPSTAGGPADTQYF

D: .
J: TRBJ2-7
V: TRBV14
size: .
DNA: TGTGCCAGCAGCCAGGCGACCTACGAGCAGTACTTC
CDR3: CASSQATYEQYF

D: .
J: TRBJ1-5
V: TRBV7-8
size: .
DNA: TGTGCCAGCAGCCCCAGACAGAAAAACTCGGAGTATAGCAATCAGCCCCAGCATTTT
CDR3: CASSPRQKNSEYSNQPQHF

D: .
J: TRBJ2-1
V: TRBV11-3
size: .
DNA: TGTGCCAGCACCCTTAGGGCCCTCCCGCTGGATGAGCAGTTCTTC
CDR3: CASTLRALPLDEQFF

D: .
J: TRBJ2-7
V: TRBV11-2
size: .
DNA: TGTGCCAGCAGCTTTTTTGGGGGCAGGGACGAGCAGTACTTC
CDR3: CASSFFGGRDEQYF

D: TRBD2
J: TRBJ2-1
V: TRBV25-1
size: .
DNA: TGTGCCAGCACCACACAAGCGGGAGCCAATGAGCAGTTCTTC
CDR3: CASTTQAGANEQFF

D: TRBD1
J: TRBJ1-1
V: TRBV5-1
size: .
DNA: TGCGCCACCTCAGAGAGGGGGCTGCCGGGCACTGAAGCTTTCTTT
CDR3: CATSERGLPGTEAFF

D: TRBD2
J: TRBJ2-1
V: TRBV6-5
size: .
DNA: TGTGCCAGCAGCGACACGGGGGGGGCCTACAATGAGCAGTTCTTC
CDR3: CASSDTGGAYNEQFF

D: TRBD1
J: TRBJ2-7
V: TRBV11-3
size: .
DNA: TGTGCCAGCAGGGAAAGACAGGGGGCGTTCGGCGAGCAGTACTTC
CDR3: CASRERQGAFGEQYF

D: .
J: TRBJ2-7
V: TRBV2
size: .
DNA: TGTGCCAGCAGTGAGGTGACATCCTACGAGCAGTACTTC
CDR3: CASSEVTSYEQYF

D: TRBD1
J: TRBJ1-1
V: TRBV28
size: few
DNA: TGTGCCAGCAGTTCGACAGGGACTGAAGCTTTCTTT
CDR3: CASSSTGTEAFF

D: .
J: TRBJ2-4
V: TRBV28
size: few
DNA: TGTGCCAGCAGTTTCAATCCCACGGCAGGCGGCAAAAACATTCAGTACTTC
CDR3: CASSFNPTAGGKNIQYF

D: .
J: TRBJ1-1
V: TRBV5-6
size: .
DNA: TGTGCCAGCAGCTTGTGGGTCCGCGAGAACACTGAAGCTTTCTTT
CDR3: CASSLWVRENTEAFF

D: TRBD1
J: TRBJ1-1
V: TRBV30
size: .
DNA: TGTGCCTGGAGACAGGGGTTAAGCACTGAAGCTTTCTTT
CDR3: CAWRQGLSTEAFF

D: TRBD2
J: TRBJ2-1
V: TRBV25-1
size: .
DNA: TGTGCCAGCAGTTCCGTAGGACTAGCGGGAGGGCATGAGCAGTTCTTC
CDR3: CASSSVGLAGGHEQFF

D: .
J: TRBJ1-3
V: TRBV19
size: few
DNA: TGTGCCAGTAATTTTATTGGAAACACCATATATTTT
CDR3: CASNFIGNTIYF

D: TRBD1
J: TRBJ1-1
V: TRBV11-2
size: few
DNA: TGTGCCAGCAGCCCACAGGGGGCAGGCACTGAAGCTTTCTTT
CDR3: CASSPQGAGTEAFF

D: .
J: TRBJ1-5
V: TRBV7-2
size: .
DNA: TGTGCCAGCAGCAGAGAGCAGGGGAGTATGAGCAATCAGCCCCAGCATTTT
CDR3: CASSREQGSMSNQPQHF

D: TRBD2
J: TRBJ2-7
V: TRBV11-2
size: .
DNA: TGTGCCAGCAGCTCCTCTTTAGCGGGCGGATACGAGCAGTACTTC
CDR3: CASSSSLAGGYEQYF

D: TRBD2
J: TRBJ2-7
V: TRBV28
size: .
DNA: TGTGCCAGCAGTCCCCGTAGCGGGAGGGGGTACTACGAGCAGTACTTC
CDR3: CASSPRSGRGYYEQYF

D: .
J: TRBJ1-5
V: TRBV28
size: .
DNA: TGTGCCAGCAGTTTAGGTATTGGCAATCAGCCCCAGCATTTT
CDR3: CASSLGIGNQPQHF

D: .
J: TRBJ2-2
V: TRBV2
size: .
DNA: TGTGCCATAGGCGCAGTTAGCAACACCGGGGAGCTGTTTTTT
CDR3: CAIGAVSNTGELFF

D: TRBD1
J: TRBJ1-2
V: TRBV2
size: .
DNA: TGTGCCAGCAGTGAAGCGAAAAGGACAGGTACAATCGGAGGCTACACCTTC
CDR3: CASSEAKRTGTIGGYTF

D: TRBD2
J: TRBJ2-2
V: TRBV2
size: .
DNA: TGTGCCAGCAGTTTAGAAAGACTAGCGGTTTATTTTTCCGGGGAGCTGTTTTTT
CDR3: CASSLERLAVYFSGELFF

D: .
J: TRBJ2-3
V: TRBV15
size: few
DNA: TGTGCCACCAGCAGAGCTAGCACAGATACGCAGTATTTT
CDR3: CATSRASTDTQYF

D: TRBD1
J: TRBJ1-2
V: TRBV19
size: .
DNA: TGTGCCAGTAGTATGCCGAACAGGGGCGAGTATGGCTACACCTTC
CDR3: CASSMPNRGEYGYTF

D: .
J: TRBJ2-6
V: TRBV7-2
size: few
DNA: TGTGCCAGCAGCCCCAGGGGGGGCTCTGGGGCCAACGTCCTGACTTTC
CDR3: CASSPRGGSGANVLTF

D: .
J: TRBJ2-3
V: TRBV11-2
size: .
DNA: TGTGCCAGCAGCCGCGAGAATGAGGATACGCAGTATTTT
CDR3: CASSRENEDTQYF

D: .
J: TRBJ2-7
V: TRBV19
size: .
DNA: TGTGCCAGTAGTATAGGTAGGGGTCGGGACTACGAGCAGTACTTC
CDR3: CASSIGRGRDYEQYF

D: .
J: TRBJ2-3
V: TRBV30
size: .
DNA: TGTGCCTGGAGAAGTCAGGGGTTAACAGATACGCAGTATTTT
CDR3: CAWRSQGLTDTQYF

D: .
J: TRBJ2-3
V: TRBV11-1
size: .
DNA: TGTGCCAGCAGCCATGGAGTAGTCAGTACGCAGTATTTT
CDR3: CASSHGVVSTQYF

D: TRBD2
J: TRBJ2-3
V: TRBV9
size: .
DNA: TGTGCCAGCAGCGTAGTTCCAGCGGGAGCCTGGGGGTATACGCAGTATTTT
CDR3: CASSVVPAGAWGYTQYF

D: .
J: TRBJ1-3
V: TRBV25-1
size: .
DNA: TGTGCCACCCAAGGACAGTTAAGTGGAAACACCATATATTTT
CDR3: CATQGQLSGNTIYF

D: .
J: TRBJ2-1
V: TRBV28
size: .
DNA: TGTGCCAGCAGCCCAGGGGGGAATGAGCAGTTCTTC
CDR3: CASSPGGNEQFF

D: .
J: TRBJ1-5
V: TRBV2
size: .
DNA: TGTGCCAGCAGAAGACACGATAATAGCAATCAGCCCCAGCATTTT
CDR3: CASRRHDNSNQPQHF